The sequence of this TCR beta chain was determined in a study of blood T cell repertoires in COVID-19 (dated by TCRdb to the early 2020s). In the study overall: Collaborator samples came from the United States, Italy and Spain and covered acute and convalescent phases of COVID-19. The prospective study material was composed of cDNA or gDNA derived from T cells, B-cell-depleted T cells, or PBMCs. The dataset comprised deeply sampled blood TCRbeta repertoires from subjects exposed to, actively infected with, or recovered from COVID-19. The repertoires were made available in a free public database intended to serve as a resource for research on the immune response to SARS-CoV-2. The samples were drawn from the first 160 participants of the ongoing ImmuneRACE study and from roughly 1,300 subjects provided by 6 global collaborators. Nearly every sample came with metadata listing a de-identified subject ID, COVID-19 status, age in years and sex. Where available, HLA class I and class II types were obtained from metadata supplied by the sample provider rather than from assay-based typing. What the authors observed across the whole study: The quantity of clinical and demographic metadata differed by source and by participant and was supplied without curation.

Inclusive of the bounding cysteine and phenylalanine, the CDR3 is 14 residues long. Only CDR3 DNA remains: 42 bases, in frame from the first base. CDR1 and CDR2 (DFQATT, SNEGSKA) derive from the germline V gene (reference sequence). Trimming removed 3 bases from V and 4 bases from J, leaving 16 bases between the germline ends. The immunoSEQ Assay, a bias-controlled multiplex PCR, was used to amplify TCRbeta CDR3 regions from genomic DNA. As for the original processing: Within the assay, amplification of reference gene primers was used to estimate how many nucleated cells each sample contained. Sequence reads were collapsed and filtered to measure the absolute abundance of every unique TCRbeta CDR3 rearrangement. For each sample, productive Simpson clonality was calculated as the square root of Simpson's diversity index over productive rearrangements. TCRdb holds this immuneACCESS table with in-frame rearrangements only. Some clones are missing; in checked studies, unresolved V genes explain under half, and the rest has no known cause. The V and J calls and the clone size are those of that table, but D and trimming were determined from the DNA. Present in this sample are around 97,000 clones, around 87% of which were seen just once. The ten largest make up 15% to 20% of the sample.

Whole blood was collected in K2EDTA tubes by collaborating institutions according to the institutions' own protocols. Collaborator samples were shipped for TCRbeta analysis as frozen whole blood, isolated PBMCs, or DNA extracted from either sample type. Worth noting for this clone: It has no known antigen specificity. Base qualities are not provided; no much larger clone lies one nucleotide away.

The V and J genes are TRBV20-1 and TRBJ2-7; the best D guess is TRBD1, with 5 bases matching. The TCR was taken from a human donor in a cohort sampled during active COVID-19. Sample: peripheral blood. The DNA reads TGCAGTGCTAGTCATTCACAGGTTCCGTACGAGCAGTACTTC. Its protein is CSASHSQVPYEQYF.